Listed below are T cell receptor beta chains from one sample, sequenced in a study of PD-1 blockade in mismatch repair-deficient tumors. The method was immunoSEQ multiplex PCR; TCRdb's version includes in-frame clones alone and lacks a portion of them. This sample carries 80,000 to 130,000 clones, 82% of them seen once, and the ten largest clones take 6.3%. This sample comprised peripheral blood, obtained 35 to 37 weeks after starting pembrolizumab. These receptors were obtained from an adult with mismatch repair-deficient cancer. The CDR3 runs from the conserved cysteine through the conserved F or W. The order of the fields is J gene, V gene, D gene, clone size, CDR3 protein, CDR3 DNA. The D gene is left open where the match is weak. Clone size is shown for a subset of rows, as once, few, many or a class of expanded clone.

TRBJ1-1 TRBV23-1 TRBD1 . CASSQSTQGARLSEAFF TGCGCCAGCAGTCAATCAACACAGGGGGCGCGGTTGTCTGAAGCTTTCTTT
TRBJ2-2 TRBV9 TRBD2 . CASSVLGGRSPFNTGELFF TGTGCCAGCAGCGTGCTTGGCGGGAGATCCCCTTTTAACACCGGGGAGCTGTTTTTT
TRBJ1-1 TRBV30 . many CAWSATNTEAFF TGTGCCTGGAGCGCCACGAACACTGAAGCTTTCTTT
TRBJ2-1 TRBV29-1 . . CSVGTGASGNEQFF TGCAGCGTTGGGACTGGGGCCTCGGGCAATGAGCAGTTCTTC
TRBJ1-4 TRBV9 TRBD1 . CASSVGDRGPTNEKLFF TGTGCCAGCAGCGTAGGAGACAGGGGCCCAACTAATGAAAAACTGTTTTTT
TRBJ2-7 TRBV7-9 TRBD1 . CASSSGQGDEQYF TGTGCCAGCAGCTCGGGACAGGGAGACGAGCAGTACTTC
TRBJ1-4 TRBV21-1 . . CASSRRQGRATNEKLFF TGTGCCAGCAGCCGAAGACAGGGGAGGGCCACTAATGAAAAACTGTTTTTT
TRBJ2-7 TRBV5-8 . . CASSPEVPSRTYEQYF TGTGCCAGCAGCCCGGAGGTCCCATCCAGGACCTACGAGCAGTACTTC
TRBJ1-2 TRBV7-9 . . CASSPEGDSNYGYTF TGTGCCAGCAGCCCCGAGGGCGACTCTAACTATGGCTACACCTTC
TRBJ2-1 TRBV21-1 . . CASSPSVLAGGPYNEQFF TGTGCCAGCAGCCCCAGTGTACTAGCGGGAGGGCCGTACAATGAGCAGTTCTTC
TRBJ2-7 TRBV5-6 . . CASSLSSYEQYF TGTGCCAGCAGCTTGAGCTCCTACGAGCAGTACTTC
TRBJ2-7 TRBV14 TRBD1 . CASSPLGQPTLSYEQYF TGTGCCAGCAGCCCACTGGGACAGCCGACCCTTTCCTACGAGCAGTACTTC
TRBJ2-1 TRBV6-1 . . CASSGQVYNEQFF TGTGCCAGCAGTGGACAAGTTTACAATGAGCAGTTCTTC
TRBJ2-5 TRBV6-5 TRBD2 . CASRELAAQETQYF TGTGCCAGCAGGGAACTAGCGGCACAAGAGACCCAGTACTTC
TRBJ2-5 TRBV5-1 TRBD2 . CASSSTSGGSLETQYF TGCGCCAGCAGCTCGACTAGCGGGGGATCCCTGGAGACCCAGTACTTC
TRBJ1-5 TRBV6-1 . few CASMGLGDAPQHF TGTGCCAGCATGGGTTTGGGGGACGCGCCCCAGCATTTT
TRBJ1-1 TRBV5-8 . . CASSKTALGTEAFF TGTGCCAGCAGCAAGACAGCCTTGGGGACTGAAGCTTTCTTT
TRBJ2-1 TRBV5-5 TRBD2 . CASSLRLAGAYNEQFF TGTGCCAGCAGCTTAAGACTAGCGGGGGCGTACAATGAGCAGTTCTTC
TRBJ1-1 TRBV7-9 . once CASSLGVGGLNTEAFF TGTGCCAGCAGCTTAGGCGTCGGGGGACTGAACACTGAAGCTTTCTTT
TRBJ2-3 TRBV19 . . CASRSGPTDTQYF TGTGCCAGTAGGTCCGGACCCACAGATACGCAGTATTTT
TRBJ1-1 TRBV14 TRBD1 . CASSQSRGLGTEAFF TGTGCCAGCAGCCAAAGCAGGGGGCTTGGAACTGAAGCTTTCTTT
TRBJ2-3 TRBV30 . . CAFGSTDTQYF TGTGCCTTCGGGTCCACAGATACGCAGTATTTT
TRBJ2-7 TRBV5-6 TRBD2 . CASSLRGLAATSHEQYF TGTGCCAGCAGCTTGAGGGGACTAGCGGCTACTAGCCACGAGCAGTACTTC
TRBJ2-1 TRBV2 . . CASSEGLNYEQFF TGTGCCAGCAGTGAAGGACTAAACTATGAGCAGTTCTTC
TRBJ2-7 TRBV5-5 TRBD2 . CASSSTLAGGAYEQYF TGTGCCAGCAGCTCAACACTAGCGGGAGGGGCCTACGAGCAGTACTTC
TRBJ2-5 TRBV5-6 . . CASSLEMRRETQYF TGTGCCAGCAGCTTGGAAATGCGGCGGGAGACCCAGTACTTC
TRBJ1-2 TRBV18 TRBD1 . CASSPTQGANYGYTF TGTGCCAGCTCACCGACACAGGGGGCGAACTATGGCTACACCTTC
TRBJ1-3 TRBV4-1 . . CASSQLDRDDSGNTIYF TGCGCCAGCAGCCAGTTAGACAGAGACGACTCTGGAAACACCATATATTTT
TRBJ2-7 TRBV28 TRBD1 . CASSLTGGLYEQYF TGTGCCAGCAGTTTGACAGGGGGACTATACGAGCAGTACTTC
TRBJ2-7 TRBV5-6 TRBD1 . CASSLSGQVYREQYF TGTGCCAGCAGCTTGTCGGGACAGGTATATCGCGAGCAGTACTTC
TRBJ1-2 TRBV2 . . CASLKYGGRGYGYTF TGTGCCAGCCTAAAATACGGGGGCAGGGGCTATGGCTACACCTTC
TRBJ1-1 TRBV6-5 . . CASSYFKGTEAFF TGTGCCAGCAGTTACTTCAAGGGGACTGAAGCTTTCTTT
TRBJ2-5 TRBV18 . . CASSRGGGGGETQYF TGTGCCAGCTCACGCGGAGGAGGGGGAGGAGAGACCCAGTACTTC
TRBJ2-2 TRBV7-2 . . CASSLAVWARGAGELFF TGTGCCAGCAGCTTAGCCGTATGGGCTAGGGGAGCCGGGGAGCTGTTTTTT
TRBJ2-1 TRBV30 . . CAWSVGPVDNEQFF TGTGCCTGGAGTGTAGGGCCAGTGGACAATGAGCAGTTCTTC
TRBJ2-7 TRBV6-1 . . CASSGDSEQYF TGTGCCAGCAGTGGGGACTCCGAGCAGTACTTC
TRBJ1-3 TRBV28 TRBD1 . CASRRQGSGNTIYF TGTGCCAGCAGAAGACAGGGTTCAGGAAACACCATATATTTT
TRBJ1-2 TRBV5-4 . once CASSLGGSNYGYTF TGTGCCAGCAGCTTGGGAGGCAGCAACTATGGCTACACCTTC
TRBJ1-1 TRBV12-5 TRBD1 . CASGSGTGDTEAFF TGTGCTAGTGGTTCCGGGACAGGGGACACTGAAGCTTTCTTT
TRBJ2-7 TRBV7-8 . . CASSLAPSSYEQYF TGTGCCAGCAGCTTAGCCCCAAGCTCCTACGAGCAGTACTTC
TRBJ2-1 TRBV28 . . CASSSPTRGRNEQFF TGTGCCAGCAGTTCCCCCACCAGGGGAAGGAATGAGCAGTTCTTC